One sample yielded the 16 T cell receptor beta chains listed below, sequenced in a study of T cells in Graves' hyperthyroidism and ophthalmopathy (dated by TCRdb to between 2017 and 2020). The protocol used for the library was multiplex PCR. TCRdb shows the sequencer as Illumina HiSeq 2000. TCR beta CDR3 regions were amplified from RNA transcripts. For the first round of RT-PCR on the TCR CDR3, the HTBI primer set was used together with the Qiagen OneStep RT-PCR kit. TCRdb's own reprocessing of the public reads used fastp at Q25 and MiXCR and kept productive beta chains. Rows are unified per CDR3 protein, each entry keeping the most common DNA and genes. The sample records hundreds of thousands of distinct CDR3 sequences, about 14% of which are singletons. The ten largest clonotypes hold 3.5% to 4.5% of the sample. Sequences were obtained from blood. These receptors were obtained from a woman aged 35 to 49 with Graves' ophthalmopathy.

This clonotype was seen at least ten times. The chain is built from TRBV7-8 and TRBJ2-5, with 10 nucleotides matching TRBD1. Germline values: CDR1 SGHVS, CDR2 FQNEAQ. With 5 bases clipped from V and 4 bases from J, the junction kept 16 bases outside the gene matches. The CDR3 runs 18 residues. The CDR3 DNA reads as TGTGCCAGCAGCCTCCGGACAGGGGGGATCGTTGACGGAGAGACCCAGTACTTC. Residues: CASSLRTGGIVDGETQYF.

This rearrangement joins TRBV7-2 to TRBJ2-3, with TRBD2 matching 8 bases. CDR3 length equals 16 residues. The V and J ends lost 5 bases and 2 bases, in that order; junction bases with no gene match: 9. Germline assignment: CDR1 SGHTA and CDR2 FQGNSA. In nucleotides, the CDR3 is TGTGCCAGCAGCCACCGACTAGCGACAAACACAGATACGCAGTATTTT. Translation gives CASSHRLATNTDTQYF.

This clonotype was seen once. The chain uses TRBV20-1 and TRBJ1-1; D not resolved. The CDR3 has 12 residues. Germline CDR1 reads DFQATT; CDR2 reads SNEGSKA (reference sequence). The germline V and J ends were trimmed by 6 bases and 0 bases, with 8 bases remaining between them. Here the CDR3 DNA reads TGCAGTGCCCCGACACTGAACACTGAAGCTTTCTTT. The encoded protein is CSAPTLNTEAFF.

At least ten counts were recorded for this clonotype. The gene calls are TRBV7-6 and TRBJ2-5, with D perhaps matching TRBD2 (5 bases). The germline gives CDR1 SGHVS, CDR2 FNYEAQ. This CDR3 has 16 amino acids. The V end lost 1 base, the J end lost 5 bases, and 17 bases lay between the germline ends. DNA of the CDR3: TGTGCCAGCAGCTTAGTGTCCGACGGATCGGGGGAGACCCAGTACTTC. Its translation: CASSLVSDGSGETQYF.

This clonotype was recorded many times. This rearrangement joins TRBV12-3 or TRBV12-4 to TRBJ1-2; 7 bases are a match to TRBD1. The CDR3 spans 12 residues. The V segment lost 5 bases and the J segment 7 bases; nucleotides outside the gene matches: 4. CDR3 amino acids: CASSRTGGGYTF. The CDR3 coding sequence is TGTGCCAGCAGTCGGACAGGTGGTGGCTACACCTTC.

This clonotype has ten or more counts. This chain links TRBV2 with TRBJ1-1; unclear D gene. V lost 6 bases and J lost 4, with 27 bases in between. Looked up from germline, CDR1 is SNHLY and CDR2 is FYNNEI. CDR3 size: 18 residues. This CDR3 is CASRGIRQDVALSTEAFF. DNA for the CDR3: TGTGCCAGCAGGGGGATCAGGCAAGACGTGGCTTTAAGCACTGAAGCTTTCTTT.

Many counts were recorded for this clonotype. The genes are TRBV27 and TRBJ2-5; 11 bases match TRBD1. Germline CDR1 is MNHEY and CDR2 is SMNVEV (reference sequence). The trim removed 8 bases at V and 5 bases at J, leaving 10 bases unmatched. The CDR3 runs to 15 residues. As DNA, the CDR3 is TGTGCCAGCGCAGCCGGGACAGGGGGGTTTGAGACCCAGTACTTC. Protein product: CASAAGTGGFETQYF.

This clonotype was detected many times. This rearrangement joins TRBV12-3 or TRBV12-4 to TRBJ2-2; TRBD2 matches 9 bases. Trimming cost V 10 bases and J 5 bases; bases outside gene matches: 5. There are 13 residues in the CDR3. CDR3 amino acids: CAIAGVWTGELFF. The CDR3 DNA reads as TGTGCCATAGCGGGAGTGTGGACCGGGGAGCTGTTTTTT.

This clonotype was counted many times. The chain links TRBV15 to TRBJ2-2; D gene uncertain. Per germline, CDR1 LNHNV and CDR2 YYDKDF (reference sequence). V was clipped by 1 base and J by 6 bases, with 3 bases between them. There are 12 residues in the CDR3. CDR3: CATSRVAGELFF. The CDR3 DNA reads TGTGCCACCAGCAGAGTCGCCGGGGAGCTGTTTTTT.

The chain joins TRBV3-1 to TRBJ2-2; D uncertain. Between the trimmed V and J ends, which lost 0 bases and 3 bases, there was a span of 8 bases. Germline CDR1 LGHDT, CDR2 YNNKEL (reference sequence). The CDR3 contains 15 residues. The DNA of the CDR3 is TGTGCCAGCAGCCAAGATATACCCTACACCGGGGAGCTGTTTTTT. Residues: CASSQDIPYTGELFF.

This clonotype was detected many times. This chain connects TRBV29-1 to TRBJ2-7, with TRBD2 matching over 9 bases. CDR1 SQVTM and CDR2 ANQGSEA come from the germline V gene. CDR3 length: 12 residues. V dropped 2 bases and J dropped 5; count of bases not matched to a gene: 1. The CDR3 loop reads CSVETSGHEQYF. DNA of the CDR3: TGCAGCGTTGAAACTAGCGGGCACGAGCAGTACTTC.

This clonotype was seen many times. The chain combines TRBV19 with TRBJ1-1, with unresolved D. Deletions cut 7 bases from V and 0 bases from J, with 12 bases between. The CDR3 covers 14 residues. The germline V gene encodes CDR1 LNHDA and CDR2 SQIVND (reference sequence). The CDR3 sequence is CASNQDGMNTEAFF. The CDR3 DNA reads TGTGCCAGTAATCAGGACGGAATGAACACTGAAGCTTTCTTT.

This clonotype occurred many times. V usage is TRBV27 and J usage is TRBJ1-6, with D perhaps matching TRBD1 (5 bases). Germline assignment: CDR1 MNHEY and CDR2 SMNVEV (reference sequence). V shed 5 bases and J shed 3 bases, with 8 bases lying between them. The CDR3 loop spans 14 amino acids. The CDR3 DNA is TGTGCCAGCAGTACCCAGGGCTATAATTCACCCCTCCACTTT. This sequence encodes CASSTQGYNSPLHF.

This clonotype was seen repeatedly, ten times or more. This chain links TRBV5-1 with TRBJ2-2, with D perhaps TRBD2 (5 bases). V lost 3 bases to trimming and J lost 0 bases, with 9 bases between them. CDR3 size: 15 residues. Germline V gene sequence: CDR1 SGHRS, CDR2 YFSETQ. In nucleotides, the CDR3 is TGCGCCAGCAGCTGGGAGCCCGCGAACACCGGGGAGCTGTTTTTT. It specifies CASSWEPANTGELFF.

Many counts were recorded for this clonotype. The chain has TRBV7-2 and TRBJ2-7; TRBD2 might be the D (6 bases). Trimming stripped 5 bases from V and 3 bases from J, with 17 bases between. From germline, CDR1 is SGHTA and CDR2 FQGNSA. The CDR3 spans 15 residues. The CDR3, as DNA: TGTGCCAGCAGCCCCGAGCCTCGGGGGAGCTACGAGCAGTACTTC. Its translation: CASSPEPRGSYEQYF.

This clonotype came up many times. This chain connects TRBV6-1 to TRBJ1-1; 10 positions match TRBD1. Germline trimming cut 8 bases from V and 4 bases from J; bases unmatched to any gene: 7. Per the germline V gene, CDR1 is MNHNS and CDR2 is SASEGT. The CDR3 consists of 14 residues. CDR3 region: CASWDRGFGTEAFF. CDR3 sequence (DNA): TGTGCCAGCTGGGACAGGGGATTTGGCACTGAAGCTTTCTTT.